In its sample, the clone carrying this T cell receptor beta chain was seen once. Its antigen remains unknown. The CDR3 length is 14 residues. Losses at the gene ends were 0 bases for V and 8 bases for J; bases not matched to a gene: 6. CDR1 and CDR2 from the germline V gene are GTSNPN and SVGIG (reference sequence). Assay used: immunoSEQ multiplex PCR; TCRdb lists only in-frame clones, some missing. This sample has 100,000 to 150,000 clones, with approximately 90% found just once. The sample comes from a study of T cell responses to AZD1222 COVID-19 vaccine. Study-level findings and limits: Spike-specific TCR breadth and depth were elevated following two AZD1222 doses.

The chain employs TRBV30 and TRBJ1-4, with 7 bases that match TRBD1. The origin of this receptor is an adult in good health. The sample consisted of peripheral blood, taken on day 0 of AZD1222 vaccination. The CDR3 sequence is CAWSVQGIAEKLFF. DNA of the CDR3: TGTGCCTGGAGTGTACAGGGGATAGCCGAAAAACTGTTTTTT. Complete variable domain (other parts from reference TRBV30 and TRBJ1-4): SQTIHQWPATLVQPVGSPLSLECTVEGTSNPNLYWYRQAAGRGLQLLFYSVGIGQISSEVPQNLSASRPQDRQFILSSKKLLLSDSGFYLCAWSVQGIAEKLFFGSGTQLSVL.